This passage covers 7 T cell receptor beta chains from one sample sequenced in a study of blood T cell repertoires in COVID-19. Here immunoSEQ multiplex PCR was the method, and the copy in TCRdb shows in-frame clones only, minus some. The data contain 150,000 or so clones, around 88% of them seen just once; the ten biggest clones take up about 1.6%. Sequencing input: peripheral blood. The receptors here all came from a woman aged 55-70 years with acute or convalescent COVID-19.

Note on this clone: At one end the junction does not follow the germline gene, possibly because of a read error. V is TRBV7-7 and J is TRBJ2-5; TRBD2 aligns across 16 bases. Germline V gene data show CDR1 as SSHAT and CDR2 as FNYEAQ (reference sequence). The length of the CDR3 is 16 residues. In nucleotides, the CDR3 is TGTGCTAGCAGCGTGGGACTAGCGGGGGGGCAGGAGACCCAGTACTTC. It translates to CASSVGLAGGQETQYF. The full variable domain, in which reference TRBV7-7 and TRBJ2-5 provide the parts outside the CDR3, is GAGVSQSPRYKVTKRGQDVTLRCDPISSHATLYWYQQALGQGPEFLTYFNYEAQPDKSGLPSDRFSAERPEGSISTLTIQRTEQRDSAMYRCASSVGLAGGQETQYFGPGTRLLVL.

This clone was counted a single time. The rearrangement links TRBV20-1 to TRBJ2-3; TRBD1 might be the D (6 bases). CDR1 and CDR2 from the germline V gene are DFQATT and SNEGSKA (reference sequence). This CDR3 has 15 residues. The V end was cut by 3 bases, the J end by 2 bases, with 15 bases between. In nucleotides, the CDR3 is TGCAGTGCTAGTACACCCCGGACAGACACAGATACGCAGTATTTT. It translates to CSASTPRTDTDTQYF.

The V gene is TRBV9, the J gene TRBJ1-6, with 7 nucleotides matching TRBD1. The V and J ends lost 6 bases and 10 bases, in that order; junction bases with no gene match: 10. CDR1 is SGDLS and CDR2 is YYNGEE in the germline V gene. The CDR3 length is 14 residues. For the CDR3, the DNA is TGTGCCAGCACTCCCGACAGGGCGAAATCACCCCTCCACTTT. Translated: CASTPDRAKSPLHF.

This chain uses TRBV5-5 with TRBJ1-5; 7 bases agree with TRBD1. V lost 4 bases to trimming and J lost 3 bases; unmatched junction nucleotides: 4. This CDR3 has 14 residues. The germline V gene has CDR1 SGHKS and CDR2 YYEKEE (reference sequence). CDR3 loop: CASSRDSHNQPQHF. DNA for the CDR3: TGTGCCAGCAGCAGGGACAGCCACAATCAGCCCCAGCATTTT.

This chain uses TRBV5-8 with TRBJ1-2; D gene unclear. This CDR3 region has 12 residues. The ends were cut back, 2 bases at V and 14 bases at J, with 16 bases in the middle. The germline CDR1 and CDR2 sequences are SGHTS and YDEGEE. The CDR3 sequence: CASSFQAQIKTF. The CDR3 nucleotides read TGTGCCAGCAGCTTCCAGGCGCAGATTAAAACCTTC.

V is TRBV19 and J is TRBJ1-1; perhaps TRBD1 as D (6 bases). This CDR3 comprises 15 residues. Germline CDR1 reads LNHDA; CDR2 reads SQIVND (reference sequence). V lost 10 bases to trimming and J lost 0 bases, with 18 bases between them. This CDR3 reads CATPGTPFMNTEAFF. CDR3 sequence (DNA): TGTGCCACACCCGGGACACCCTTCATGAACACTGAAGCTTTCTTT.

The CDR3 loop reads CATSRELQGSEQYF. CDR3 nucleotide sequence: TGTGCCACCAGCAGAGAGCTACAGGGCTCCGAGCAGTACTTC. The V call is TRBV15, the J call TRBJ2-7, with a tentative D call TRBD1 (6 bases). The CDR3 is 14 amino acids. V lost 0 bases and J lost 6, with 12 bases in between. Germline CDR1 reads LNHNV; CDR2 reads YYDKDF (reference sequence).